These 30 T cell receptor beta chains were sequenced from one sample in a study of CD4 T cell repertoires in COVID-19. Method: immunoSEQ multiplex PCR; TCRdb's copy keeps in-frame clones and lacks some. The sample has more than 65,000 clones, 80% to 90% seen once. The sequencing used CD4+ T cells from peripheral blood, collected after recovery from COVID-19. These TCRs come from a human donor who had COVID-19.

The CDR3 region is CASWAGGNNQPQHF. The CDR3 bases are TGTGCCAGCTGGGCAGGGGGAAACAATCAGCCCCAGCATTTT. The J gene is TRBJ1-5, the V gene TRBV28; TRBD1 matches at 7 bases. The CDR3 has 14 amino acids. The V gene's germline CDR1 is MDHEN and CDR2 SYDVKM. V lost 8 bases, J lost 3 bases, and 7 bases stayed unmatched.

This clone turned up a few times. The chain has TRBV3-1 (or the pseudogene TRBV3-2) and TRBJ1-2, with 7 bases lining up with TRBD1. Trimming at V came to 3 bases and at J to 4 bases, leaving 5 bases not matched to a gene. This CDR3 is 14 amino acids long. The germline CDR1 and CDR2 sequences are LGHDT and YNNKEL (reference sequence). CDR3 DNA: TGTGCCAGCAGCCATCAGGGGGACGGCTATGGCTACACCTTC. Amino acids: CASSHQGDGYGYTF.

The chain joins TRBV28 to TRBJ2-1; 9 positions match TRBD1. Unmatched junction bases numbered 11, after V lost 5 bases and J lost 9 bases. Germline-derived CDR1 and CDR2 are MDHEN and SYDVKM. This CDR3 spans 15 amino acids. The CDR3 nucleotides read TGTGCCAGCAGTGTCCCGGGACAGGGAATAGCTGAGCAGTTCTTC. It is translated as CASSVPGQGIAEQFF.

The rearrangement joins TRBV24-1 to TRBJ1-1; D is possibly TRBD1 (5 bases). V lost 1 base, J lost 2 bases, and 7 bases lay in between. From germline, CDR1 is KGHDR and CDR2 SFDVKD. The length of the CDR3 is 14 residues. The chain's CDR3 is CATSDLRGNTEAFF. The CDR3 DNA is TGTGCCACCAGTGATTTAAGGGGAAACACTGAAGCTTTCTTT.

The chain carries TRBV5-1 and TRBJ2-7; 13 bases are shared with TRBD2. Trimming cost V 4 bases and J 0 bases; bases outside gene matches: 4. Germline CDR1 SGHRS, CDR2 YFSETQ. CDR3 size: 16 residues. Here the CDR3 reads CASSPTSGGSSYEQYF. As DNA, the CDR3 is TGCGCCAGCAGCCCGACTAGCGGGGGGAGCTCCTACGAGCAGTACTTC.

This sequence joins TRBV24-1 and TRBJ2-6; D remains ambiguous. This CDR3 is built from 22 residues. The V end was cut by 0 bases, the J end by 0 bases, with 23 bases between. Germline-derived CDR1 and CDR2 are KGHDR and SFDVKD. CDR3 loop: CATSDLQSNLFPLFSGANVLTF. CDR3 DNA sequence: TGTGCCACCAGTGATTTGCAGAGCAATCTATTCCCCCTCTTCTCTGGGGCCAACGTCCTGACTTTC.

The chain combines TRBV5-8 with TRBJ2-5; either TRBD1 or TRBD2 may supply D (5 bases each). The germline V gene has CDR1 SGHTS and CDR2 YDEGEE. The CDR3 has 16 residues. Trimming shortened V by 3 bases and J by 2 bases, and 17 bases separated the two germline ends. This CDR3 is CASSWDGAGNQETQYF. The CDR3 coding sequence is TGTGCCAGCAGCTGGGACGGTGCCGGGAATCAAGAGACCCAGTACTTC.

The count of this clone is one. The chain couples TRBV7-2 to TRBJ2-3; 7 positions match TRBD2. The CDR3 loop spans 16 amino acids. The germline CDR1 and CDR2 sequences are SGHTA and FQGNSA. The V segment lost 1 base and the J segment 3 bases; nucleotides outside the gene matches: 7. The CDR3 reads CASSLVGGINTDTQYF. CDR3 sequence (DNA): TGTGCCAGCAGCTTAGTGGGGGGGATTAATACAGATACGCAGTATTTT. The full variable domain, with the rest looked up from reference TRBV7-2 and TRBJ2-3, is GAGVSQSPSNKVTEKGKDVELRCDPISGHTALYWYRQSLGQGLEFLIYFQGNSAPDKSGLPSDRFSAERTGGSVSTLTIQRTQQEDSAVYLCASSLVGGINTDTQYFGPGTRLTVL.

The chain uses TRBV11-2 and TRBJ1-5; D is undetermined. The V end was cut by 0 bases, the J end by 5 bases, with 11 bases between. Germline V gives CDR1 SGHAT, CDR2 FQNNGV. The CDR3 covers 15 residues. CDR3 protein: CASSLDGGEDQPQHF. CDR3 nucleotide sequence: TGTGCCAGCAGCTTAGACGGTGGGGAGGATCAGCCCCAGCATTTT.

The chain carries TRBV18 and TRBJ1-6; D perhaps matches TRBD1 (6 bases). V lost 5 bases and J lost 7, with 15 bases in between. The CDR3 consists of 15 residues. Germline V CDR1 and CDR2: KGHSH, LQKENI. DNA for the CDR3: TGTGCCAGCTCAGTTTCCGGGACAAGAAATTCACCCCTCCACTTT. This codes for CASSVSGTRNSPLHF.

V gene TRBV20-1 combines with J gene TRBJ2-1; D gene ambiguous. V gave up 5 bases and J gave up 5 bases, with 4 bases separating them. Germline V gives CDR1 DFQATT, CDR2 SNEGSKA (reference sequence). The length of the CDR3 is 10 residues. CDR3 DNA: TGCAGTGCTCGCGACAATGAGCAGTTCTTC. Its protein product is CSARDNEQFF.

This chain connects TRBV29-1 to TRBJ2-2; D is possibly TRBD1 (6 bases). V lost 6 bases, J lost 3 bases, and 20 bases lay in between. CDR1 SQVTM and CDR2 ANQGSEA come from the germline V gene. The length of the CDR3 is 16 residues. The chain's CDR3 is CSVGFRGTGDTGELFF. CDR3 DNA: TGCAGCGTCGGATTTAGGGGGACCGGGGACACCGGGGAGCTGTTTTTT.

The rearrangement links TRBV5-4 to TRBJ2-7; 12 bases fit TRBD2. The germline V gene encodes CDR1 SGHNT and CDR2 YYREEE (reference sequence). This CDR3 has 15 amino acids. V lost 3 bases, J lost 3 bases, and 4 bases stayed unmatched. CDR3 sequence: CASSSLAGGIYEQYF. The CDR3 DNA reads TGTGCCAGCAGCTCACTAGCGGGAGGAATCTACGAGCAGTACTTC.

The chain couples TRBV4-1 to TRBJ2-2, with D tentatively TRBD2 (6 bases). The V end lost 4 bases, the J end lost 4 bases, and 13 bases lay between the germline ends. Looked up from germline, CDR1 is MGHRA and CDR2 is YSYEKL. The CDR3 length is 15 residues. The CDR3 sequence is CASSLPGSRTGELFF. The CDR3 coding sequence is TGCGCCAGCAGCCTCCCCGGGAGCCGCACCGGGGAGCTGTTTTTT.

This sequence joins TRBV6-4 and TRBJ2-1, with 8 nucleotides matching TRBD2. Trimming cost V 4 bases and J 7 bases; bases outside gene matches: 3. Germline V CDR1 and CDR2: MRHNA, SNTAGT. The CDR3 totals 13 residues. For the CDR3, the DNA is TGTGCCAGCAGTGCGCAGCGGGGGAATGAGCAGTTCTTC. It is translated as CASSAQRGNEQFF.

The genes are TRBV7-2 and TRBJ2-1; a weak D match, TRBD2 (5 bases). The CDR3 length is 15 residues. The germline V gene encodes CDR1 SGHTA and CDR2 FQGNSA. Trimming took 3 bases from V and 0 from J, leaving 9 bases between them. For the CDR3, the DNA is TGTGCCAGCAGCTTCGCGGGCCCCTCCTACAATGAGCAGTTCTTC. It specifies CASSFAGPSYNEQFF.

V gene TRBV5-1 combines with J gene TRBJ2-5; D remains ambiguous. Germline V gives CDR1 SGHRS, CDR2 YFSETQ. The CDR3 is 14 residues long. V dropped 0 bases and J dropped 5 bases, with 11 bases sitting between them. The CDR3 loop is CASSLVREAETQYF. The CDR3 bases are TGCGCCAGCAGCTTGGTCCGTGAAGCGGAGACCCAGTACTTC. The whole variable domain, filled in from reference TRBV5-1 and TRBJ2-5, reads KAGVTQTPRYLIKTRGQQVTLSCSPISGHRSVSWYQQTPGQGLQFLFEYFSETQRNKGNFPGRFSGRQFSNSRSEMNVSTLELGDSALYLCASSLVREAETQYFGPGTRLLVL.

The chain is built from TRBV7-6 and TRBJ1-6, with 8 nucleotides matching TRBD1. This CDR3 region has 17 residues. Germline lookup yields CDR1 SGHVS and CDR2 FNYEAQ. Trimming removed 6 bases from V and 9 bases from J; junction bases left unmatched: 16. Written as DNA, the CDR3 is TGTGCCAGCAGGGCCACAGGGGGAACGACGGATGGTTCACCCCTCCACTTT. Its translation is CASRATGGTTDGSPLHF. The full variable domain, in which reference TRBV7-6 and TRBJ1-6 provide the parts outside the CDR3, is GAGVSQSPRYKVTKRGQDVALRCDPISGHVSLYWYRQALGQGPEFLTYFNYEAQQDKSGLPNDRFSAERPEGSISTLTIQRTEQRDSAMYRCASRATGGTTDGSPLHFGNGTRLTVT.

The chain combines TRBV6-1 with TRBJ1-2; 8 bases fit TRBD1. The CDR3 is 15 residues long. The V and J ends lost 1 base and 4 bases, in that order; junction bases with no gene match: 5. Germline loops: CDR1 MNHNS, CDR2 SASEGT. CDR3 protein: CASSEGGQVVYGYTF. CDR3 nucleotide sequence: TGTGCCAGCAGTGAAGGGGGACAGGTCGTCTATGGCTACACCTTC.

The chain links TRBV4-2 to TRBJ1-4; D gene uncertain. CDR1 is LGHNA and CDR2 is YNFKEQ in the germline V gene. This CDR3 has 16 amino acids. Trimming pared 1 base from V and 6 bases from J, leaving 15 bases between. CDR3 in amino acids: CASSQGVGHQDEKLFF. CDR3 coding DNA: TGTGCCAGCAGCCAAGGTGTGGGTCATCAGGATGAAAAACTGTTTTTT.

This chain connects TRBV7-9 to TRBJ1-6; no definite D call. V was cut by 4 bases and J by 1 base, with 8 bases left in between. The germline gives CDR1 SEHNR, CDR2 FQNEAQ (reference sequence). The CDR3 has 15 residues. CDR3 sequence reads: CASSSGVSYNSPLHF. The CDR3 DNA sequence: TGTGCCAGCAGCTCTGGGGTGTCCTATAATTCACCCCTCCACTTT.

This chain links TRBV7-2 with TRBJ2-7; the D gene could be TRBD1 or TRBD2 (6 bases each). This CDR3 has 18 amino acids. V was pared by 0 bases and J by 4 bases, with 22 bases between. Germline lookup yields CDR1 SGHTA and CDR2 FQGNSA. The CDR3 loop is CASSLALGGPSTAYEQYF. CDR3 DNA: TGTGCCAGCAGCTTAGCTCTCGGGGGCCCCTCGACCGCATACGAGCAGTACTTC.

The chain employs TRBV18 and TRBJ2-3; D may be TRBD2 (5 bases). Trimming left V 3 bases short and J 3 bases short, with 13 bases between. The CDR3 is made up of 15 amino acids. Germline CDR1 reads KGHSH; CDR2 reads LQKENI. This chain's CDR3 is CASSPVGEGTDTQYF. In DNA form, the CDR3 reads TGTGCCAGCTCACCGGTGGGAGAGGGAACAGATACGCAGTATTTT.

The CDR3 sequence is CASRRWDSSYEQYF. As DNA, the CDR3 is TGTGCCAGCAGGCGGTGGGACAGCTCCTACGAGCAGTACTTC. The V and J genes are TRBV27 and TRBJ2-7, with 7 positions matching TRBD1. The CDR3 loop spans 14 amino acids. Trimming at V came to 6 bases and at J to 0 bases, leaving 5 bases not matched to a gene. Germline V CDR1 and CDR2: MNHEY, SMNVEV (reference sequence).

The chain combines TRBV6-1 with TRBJ1-5; 7 nucleotides agree with TRBD1. The germline V gene encodes CDR1 MNHNS and CDR2 SASEGT. The CDR3 spans 15 residues. Losses at the gene ends were 0 bases for V and 2 bases for J; bases not matched to a gene: 1. Here the CDR3 reads CASSEAGQGNQPQHF. The CDR3 DNA is TGTGCCAGCAGTGAAGCAGGACAGGGCAATCAGCCCCAGCATTTT.

As concerns this clone: This same CDR3 is encoded by further DNA sequences in the sample. The chain recombines TRBV7-2 with TRBJ2-3; D is possibly TRBD2 (5 bases). There are 15 residues in the CDR3. Germline V lookup: CDR1 SGHTA, CDR2 FQGNSA. V dropped 1 base and J dropped 2 bases, with 10 bases sitting between them. The CDR3 sequence is CASSLDSGFTDTQYF. DNA of the CDR3: TGTGCCAGCAGCTTAGATTCGGGATTCACAGATACGCAGTATTTT.

The chain carries TRBV5-1 and TRBJ2-5, with unresolved D. CDR1 is SGHRS, CDR2 YFSETQ, per germline. With 4 bases removed from V and 4 bases from J, the gap between germline ends came to 14 bases. The CDR3 runs 14 residues. The DNA for the CDR3 is TGCGCCAGCAGCCCCCTCGGGTCCGGAGAGACCCAGTACTTC. This translates into CASSPLGSGETQYF.

The chain joins TRBV10-3 to TRBJ2-3, with 12 bases that match TRBD2. The V gene end was trimmed by 3 bases and the J gene end by 2 bases; junction bases not matched to a gene: 9. Germline V gene sequence: CDR1 ENHRY, CDR2 SYGVKD. The CDR3 is 18 residues long. CDR3 amino acids: CAISESSGRVGLTDTQYF. The CDR3 DNA is TGTGCCATCAGTGAATCTAGCGGGAGGGTCGGGCTCACAGATACGCAGTATTTT.

This chain uses TRBV7-2 with TRBJ2-1, with TRBD2 matching over 12 bases. Germline CDR1 and CDR2: SGHTA and FQGNSA. The CDR3 is 16 residues long. After removal of 4 bases from V and 10 bases from J, the junction contained 11 bases not matched to a gene. The CDR3 sequence is CASSSRASGGAVEQFF. The CDR3 DNA reads as TGTGCCAGCAGCTCGAGGGCTAGCGGGGGGGCAGTCGAGCAGTTCTTC.

The chain employs TRBV6-5 and TRBJ1-1, with D uncertain. The CDR3 totals 15 residues. Between the trimmed V and J ends, which lost 0 bases and 1 base, there was a span of 9 bases. Germline V gene lookup returns CDR1 MNHEY and CDR2 SVGAGI. In DNA, the CDR3 is TGTGCCAGCAGTTACTCATGGGATGAGAACACTGAAGCTTTCTTT. As protein: CASSYSWDENTEAFF.